Listed below are T cell receptor beta chains from one sample, sequenced in a study. TCRdb redid the calling of the 5' RACE reads with MiXCR, one entry per CDR3 protein. The sample shows tens of thousands of distinct CDR3 sequences, more than 20% of them seen only once. Sequencing used tumor-infiltrating naive CD4+ T cells sorted from the breast tumor. The receptors originated from a female donor with breast cancer. Both conserved end residues are part of each CDR3. A D gene is named only where the DNA matches it firmly. Clone size is shown for a subset of rows, as once, few, many or a class of expanded clone.

d_call	cdr3_length	v_call	clone_size	j_call	cdr3_aa	cdr3_nt
TRBD2	13	TRBV5-1	medium-sized	TRBJ2-1	CASQRLADNEQFF	TGCGCCAGCCAAAGACTAGCAGATAATGAGCAGTTCTTC
NA	14	TRBV21-1	NA	TRBJ1-2	CASSKGGQHYGYTF	TGTGCCAGCAGCAAAGGAGGACAGCACTATGGCTACACCTTC
TRBD2	13	TRBV7-9	NA	TRBJ2-1	CASSSGLAPVQFF	TGTGCCAGCAGCTCCGGACTAGCCCCCGTGCAGTTCTTC
TRBD2	15	TRBV5-1	once	TRBJ2-1	CASSFSGRTGYEQFF	TGCGCCAGCAGCTTTAGCGGGAGGACGGGATATGAGCAGTTCTTC
NA	12	TRBV20-1	few	TRBJ1-1	CSAPRGRAEAFF	TGCAGTGCTCCCAGGGGCAGGGCTGAAGCTTTCTTT
TRBD2	14	TRBV5-4	few	TRBJ2-1	CASSSLASGNEQFF	TGTGCCAGCAGCTCACTAGCGTCAGGGAATGAGCAGTTCTTC
NA	14	TRBV29-1	many	TRBJ2-3	CSVTGAQLADTQYF	TGCAGCGTTACGGGAGCCCAGCTCGCAGATACGCAGTATTTT
NA	16	TRBV5-1	NA	TRBJ1-5	CASSLASRTEDQPQHF	TGCGCCAGCAGCTTGGCCAGCCGGACGGAGGATCAGCCCCAGCATTTT
NA	11	TRBV20-1	NA	TRBJ2-1	CRARDPPSEFF	TGCAGGGCTAGAGACCCCCCGAGCGAGTTCTTC
NA	15	TRBV14	NA	TRBJ2-1	CASSQGRISLDEQFF	TGTGCCAGCAGCCAAGGGAGGATTTCTTTGGATGAGCAGTTCTTC
NA	15	TRBV20-1	few	TRBJ2-5	CSARDRLPFAETQYF	TGCAGTGCTAGAGATAGATTACCTTTCGCGGAGACCCAGTACTTC
TRBD1	14	TRBV5-1	few	TRBJ2-1	CASSSGQTYNEQFF	TGCGCCAGCAGCTCGGGACAGACCTACAATGAGCAGTTCTTC
NA	13	TRBV6-2/TRBV6-3	NA	TRBJ1-1	CASSDARRSEAFF	TGTGCCAGCAGTGACGCCCGACGGTCTGAAGCTTTCTTT
TRBD1	13	TRBV7-2	few	TRBJ2-7	CASSLDRAGEQYF	TGTGCCAGCAGCCTGGACAGGGCGGGCGAGCAGTACTTC
NA	14	TRBV7-8	few	TRBJ1-4	CASSLTERNEKLFF	TGTGCCAGCAGCTTGACAGAAAGAAATGAAAAACTGTTTTTT
NA	13	TRBV6-1	NA	TRBJ1-4	CASSRARAEKLFF	TGTGCCAGCAGTCGGGCAAGGGCTGAAAAACTGTTTTTT
TRBD2	14	TRBV28	once	TRBJ2-1	CASSPPSGRAVQFF	TGTGCCAGCAGTCCCCCTAGCGGGAGGGCCGTGCAGTTCTTC
TRBD1	14	TRBV5-1	few	TRBJ2-5	CASSYTGGEETQYF	TGCGCCAGCAGCTATACAGGGGGCGAAGAGACCCAGTACTTC
NA	11	TRBV6-5	few	TRBJ1-1	CASSYVGEAFF	TGTGCCAGCAGTTACGTCGGTGAAGCTTTCTTT
NA	16	TRBV18	NA	TRBJ2-6	CASSTARGTGANVLTF	TGTGCCAGCTCAACGGCTAGAGGTACTGGGGCCAACGTCCTGACTTTC
NA	15	TRBV10-3	few	TRBJ2-7	CAISVGGGQTYEQYF	TGTGCCATCAGTGTTGGCGGGGGCCAGACCTACGAGCAGTACTTC
NA	15	TRBV4-1	few	TRBJ2-1	CASSQDPGELDEQFF	TGCGCCAGCAGCCAAGATCCGGGAGAGTTAGATGAGCAGTTCTTC
NA	15	TRBV5-1	NA	TRBJ2-2	CASSSGRTNTGEPFF	TGCGCCAGCAGCAGTGGGCGGACGAACACTGGGGAGCCGTTTTTT
TRBD2	17	TRBV5-1	many	TRBJ2-2	CASSLEGTSGNTGELFF	TGCGCCAGCAGCTTGGAGGGGACTAGCGGGAACACCGGGGAGCTGTTTTTT
NA	14	TRBV7-9	NA	TRBJ1-4	CASSSTGFNEKLFF	TGTGCCAGCAGCTCGACAGGCTTTAATGAAAAACTGTTTTTT
TRBD2	14	TRBV24-1	NA	TRBJ2-3	CATSSTSGRDTQYF	TGTGCCACCAGTTCTACTAGCGGGAGGGATACGCAGTATTTT